This record looks at one T cell receptor (beta chain) sequence and its context. What antigen it recognizes has not been identified. No qualities accompany the bases; no much larger clone lies one base away. Using the deep immunoSEQ assay, multiplex PCR amplified TCR CDR3 regions from genomic DNA. Extracted genomic DNA from each cell subset was spread evenly across all wells of several immunoSEQ 96-well plates, with each plate serving as a replicate. For sorted subsets, each replicate PCR was loaded with approximately 190 ng genomic DNA, equivalent to approximately 27,000 T cell genomes. Purified libraries were quantified with a Qubit 3.0 fluorometer, sized on a Bioanalyzer 2100, and re-quantified with the KAPA Library Quantification kit. Every immunoSEQ 96-well plate was sequenced on a separate single-read 150-cycle Illumina NextSeq 550 flow cell. The authors' analysis ran thus. The immunoSEQ output contained only junctional sequences without quality scores, so filtering could not match that applied to full-length reads. To assign V/J genes and CDR3, sequences were annotated against IMGT germline references using PyIR, a Python wrapper for IgBLAST v1.9. Reads with weak V/J assignments (E-value above 1e-6), missing CDR3, stop codons, out-of-frame junctions, or ambiguous translated residues were removed. V3J clonotypes were defined by identical inferred V gene, J gene, and CDR3 amino acid sequence. Percentage overlap between repertoires was computed as shared unique clonotypes divided by the size of the smaller repertoire. Richness of each repertoire was evaluated using RTK rarefaction, the Chao1 estimator, and Recon v2.1 estimates of unobserved clonotypes. OLGA was used to compute generation probabilities for all TCRbeta clonotypes that the gDNA method yielded from a handful of donors. TCRdb's version of the immuneACCESS table is confined to in-frame rearrangements and falls short of the full clone set. An unresolved V gene accounts for under half of the shortfall where checked; the remainder is of unknown origin. V and J calls and clone size are given by that table; D and trimming were obtained from the DNA. The sample has some 2 million clones on record, 95% of them singletons. Of the sample, about 0.13% is held by the ten largest clones.

The CDR3 measures 12 amino acids from cysteine to phenylalanine. Only CDR3 DNA is held: 36 bases, read in frame from base 1. According to the germline V gene, CDR1 reads SNHLY and CDR2 reads FYNNEI. The V end gives up 6 bases and the J end 6 bases, leaving 2 bases in the junction not matched to a gene. This sample was included in a study of shared clonotypes between healthy human individuals (TCRdb year 2020). For context, the study as a whole: The cohort comprised a couple of women and a few men aged 18 to 49 years. Each donor's leukapheresis produced roughly between about 0.8 and 10 billion PBMCs. To increase sequencing depth and limit assay-specific biases, TCR repertoire library preparation and sequencing were carried out by different laboratories using diverse techniques. To estimate repertoire size and how much clonotype sharing occurs between individuals, the study deeply sequenced the blood TCR repertoires of roughly 5 healthy adults. For each donor, CD4 naive and CD4 memory were each given three plates, CD8 naive was given two plates, and CD8 memory was given one plate.

General conclusions and limits of the study: Because the study included only a small number of donors, the genetic and exposure-history diversity represented was limited. Clonotypes shared by all four sorted-subset donors showed higher generation probabilities than non-shared clonotypes. Even with the large sequencing depth, rarefaction of the sorted-subset datasets indicated that sequencing was incomplete. Sampling was restricted to blood, and TCR repertoires in tissue are likely to differ from TCR repertoires in blood. When a handful of donors were compared, the shared fraction of clonotypes was about 5% for naive CD4, approximately 3.3% for naive CD8, about 2.5% for memory CD4, and 0.35% to 0.5% for memory CD8. Naive subsets generally had larger estimated clonotype richness than memory subsets did. Based on pairwise subsampling, the degree of clonotype sharing among donors was expected to be affected by sequencing depth.

Healthy HIV-negative adults with no recently reported acute infections or vaccinations were included as donors. Every donor was a Caucasian adult residing in Nashville, Tennessee, USA. CD4+ T cells were enriched by magnetic negative selection; naive cells were then positively selected on CD45RA, and the negative fraction formed the memory subset. Blood was obtained by leukapheresis, after which PBMCs were separated by Ficoll-Histopaque density gradient centrifugation and cryopreserved in liquid nitrogen vapor phase. Analytical flow cytometry was used to check the purity and quantity of every magnetically sorted T cell population. Each sorted fraction had its genomic DNA isolated and then quantified by UV absorbance on a Nanodrop 2000c.

The TCR sequence derives from a man between 18 and 29 years old in good health. The sequencing input was naive CD4+ T cells sorted from blood. The sample's cell subset or site label, in plain terms: CD45RA+ positively selected. This sequence uses TRBV2 and TRBJ1-5; 7 of the junction bases match TRBD1. The sequenced DNA is TGTGCCAGCAGGGGACAGCTTCAGCCCCAGCATTTT. This translates into CASRGQLQPQHF.